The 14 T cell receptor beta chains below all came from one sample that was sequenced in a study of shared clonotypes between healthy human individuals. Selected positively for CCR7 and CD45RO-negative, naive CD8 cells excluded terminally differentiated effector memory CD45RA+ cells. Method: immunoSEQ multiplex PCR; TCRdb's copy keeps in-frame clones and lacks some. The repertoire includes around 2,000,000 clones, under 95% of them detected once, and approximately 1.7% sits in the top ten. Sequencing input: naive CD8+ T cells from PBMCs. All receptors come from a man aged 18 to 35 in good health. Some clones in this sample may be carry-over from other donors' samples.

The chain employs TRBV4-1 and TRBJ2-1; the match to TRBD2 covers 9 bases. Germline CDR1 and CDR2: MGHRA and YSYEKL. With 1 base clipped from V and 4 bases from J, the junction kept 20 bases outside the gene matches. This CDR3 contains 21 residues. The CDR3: CASSQAYSASGTTWGYNEQFF. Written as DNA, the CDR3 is TGCGCCAGCAGCCAAGCATACTCGGCTAGCGGGACTACCTGGGGTTACAATGAGCAGTTCTTC.

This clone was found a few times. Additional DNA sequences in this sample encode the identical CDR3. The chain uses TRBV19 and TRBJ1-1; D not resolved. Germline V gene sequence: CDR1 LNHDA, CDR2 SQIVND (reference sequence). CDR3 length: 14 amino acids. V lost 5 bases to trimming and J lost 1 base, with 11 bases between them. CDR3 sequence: CASSPWTGNTEAFF. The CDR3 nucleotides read TGTGCCAGTAGTCCATGGACGGGGAACACTGAAGCTTTCTTT. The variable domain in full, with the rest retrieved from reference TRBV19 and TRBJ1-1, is DGGITQSPKYLFRKEGQNVTLSCEQNLNHDAMYWYRQDPGQGLRLIYYSQIVNDFQKGDIAEGYSVSREKKESFPLTVTSAQKNPTAFYLCASSPWTGNTEAFFGQGTRLTVV.

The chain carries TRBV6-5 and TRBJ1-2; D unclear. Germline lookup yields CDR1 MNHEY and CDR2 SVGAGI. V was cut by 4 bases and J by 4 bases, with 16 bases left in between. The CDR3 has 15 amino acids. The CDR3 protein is CASSFLELLGYGYTF. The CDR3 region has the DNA TGTGCCAGCAGTTTTCTTGAACTCCTAGGCTATGGCTACACCTTC.

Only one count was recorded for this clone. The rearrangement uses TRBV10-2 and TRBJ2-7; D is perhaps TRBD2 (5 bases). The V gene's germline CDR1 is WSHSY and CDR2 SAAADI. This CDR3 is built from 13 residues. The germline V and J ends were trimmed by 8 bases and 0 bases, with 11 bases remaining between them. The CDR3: CASRRVDSYEQYF. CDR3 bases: TGCGCCAGCCGGCGGGTTGACTCCTACGAGCAGTACTTC.

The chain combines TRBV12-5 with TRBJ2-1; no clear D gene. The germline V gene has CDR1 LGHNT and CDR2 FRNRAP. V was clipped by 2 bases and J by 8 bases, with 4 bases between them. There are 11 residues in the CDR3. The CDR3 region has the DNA TGTGCTAGTGGTTTGAGCTATGAGCAGTTCTTC. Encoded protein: CASGLSYEQFF.

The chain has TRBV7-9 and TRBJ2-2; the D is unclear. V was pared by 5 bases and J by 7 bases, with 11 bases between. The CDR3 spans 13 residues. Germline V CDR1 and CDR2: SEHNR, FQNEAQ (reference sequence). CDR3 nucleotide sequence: TGTGCCAGCAGCGAAACCCTGGGCGGGGAGCTGTTTTTT. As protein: CASSETLGGELFF. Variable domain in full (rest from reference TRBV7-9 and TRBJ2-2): DTGVSQNPRHKITKRGQNVTFRCDPISEHNRLYWYRQTLGQGPEFLTYFQNEAQLEKSRLLSDRFSAERPKGSFSTLEIQRTEQGDSAMYLCASSETLGGELFFGEGSRLTVL.

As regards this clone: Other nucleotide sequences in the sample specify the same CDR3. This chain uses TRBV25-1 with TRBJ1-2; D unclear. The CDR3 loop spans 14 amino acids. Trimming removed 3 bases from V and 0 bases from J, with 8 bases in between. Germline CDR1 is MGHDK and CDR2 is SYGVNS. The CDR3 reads CASSEPETNYGYTF. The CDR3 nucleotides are TGTGCCAGCAGTGAGCCGGAAACTAACTATGGCTACACCTTC.

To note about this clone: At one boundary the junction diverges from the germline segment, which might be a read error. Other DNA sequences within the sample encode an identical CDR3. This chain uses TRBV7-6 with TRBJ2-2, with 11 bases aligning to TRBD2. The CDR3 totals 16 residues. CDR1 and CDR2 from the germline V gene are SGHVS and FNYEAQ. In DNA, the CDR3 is TGCGCCAGCAGCTTAGCGTCTAGCGGGAGGACCGGGGAGCTGTTTTTT. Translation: CASSLASSGRTGELFF.

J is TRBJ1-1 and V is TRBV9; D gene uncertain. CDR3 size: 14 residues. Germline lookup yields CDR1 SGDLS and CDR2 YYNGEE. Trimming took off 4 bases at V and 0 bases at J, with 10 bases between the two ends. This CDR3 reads CASSLEGMNTEAFF. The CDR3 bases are TGTGCCAGCAGCCTAGAAGGGATGAACACTGAAGCTTTCTTT.

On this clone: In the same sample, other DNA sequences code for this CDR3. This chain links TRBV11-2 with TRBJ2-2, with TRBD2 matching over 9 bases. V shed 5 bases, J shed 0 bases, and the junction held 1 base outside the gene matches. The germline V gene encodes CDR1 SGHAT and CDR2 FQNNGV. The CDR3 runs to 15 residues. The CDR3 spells CASSLAGPNTGELFF. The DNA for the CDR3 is TGTGCCAGCAGCCTAGCGGGGCCGAACACCGGGGAGCTGTTTTTT.

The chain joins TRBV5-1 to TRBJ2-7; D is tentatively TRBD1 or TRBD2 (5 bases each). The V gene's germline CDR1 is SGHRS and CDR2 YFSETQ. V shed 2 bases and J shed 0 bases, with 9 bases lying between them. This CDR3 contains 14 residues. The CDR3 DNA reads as TGCGCCAGCAGCTTAGGGACCACCTCCTACGAGCAGTACTTC. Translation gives CASSLGTTSYEQYF. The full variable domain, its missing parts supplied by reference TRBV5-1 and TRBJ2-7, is KAGVTQTPRYLIKTRGQQVTLSCSPISGHRSVSWYQQTPGQGLQFLFEYFSETQRNKGNFPGRFSGRQFSNSRSEMNVSTLELGDSALYLCASSLGTTSYEQYFGPGTRLTVT.

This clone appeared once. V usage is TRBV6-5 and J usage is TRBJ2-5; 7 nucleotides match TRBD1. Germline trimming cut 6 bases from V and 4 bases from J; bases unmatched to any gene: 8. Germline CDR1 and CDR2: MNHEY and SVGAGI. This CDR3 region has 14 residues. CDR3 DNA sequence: TGTGCCAGCAGACTTACAGGGGAAGCAGAGACCCAGTACTTC. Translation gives CASRLTGEAETQYF.

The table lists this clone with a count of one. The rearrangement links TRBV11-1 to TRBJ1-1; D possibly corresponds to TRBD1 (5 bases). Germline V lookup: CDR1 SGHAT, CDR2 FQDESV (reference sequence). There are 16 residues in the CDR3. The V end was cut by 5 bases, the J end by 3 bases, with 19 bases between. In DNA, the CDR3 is TGTGCCAGCAGCCAATGGGGAGGGGAAGGGTACACTGAAGCTTTCTTT. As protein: CASSQWGGEGYTEAFF.

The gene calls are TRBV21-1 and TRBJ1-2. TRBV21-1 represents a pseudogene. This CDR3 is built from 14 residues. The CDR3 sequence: CASSNGGGPGGALF. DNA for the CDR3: TGTGCCAGCAGCAACGGAGGGGGCCCAGGGGGGGCACTCTTC.